The T cell receptor beta chain described here comes from a study of T cell responses to AZD1222 COVID-19 vaccine. Study findings and constraints: Donors, mostly white British, included more females; clonal diversity was possibly underestimated.

Clones were sequenced by immunoSEQ multiplex PCR, and TCRdb holds only the in-frame ones, with some missing. The sample includes 150,000 to 170,000 clones, roughly 90% of them seen just once. Notes on this clone: What it binds is not known.

The J segment lost 3 bases and the V segment lost 7 bases, leaving 11 bases of the junction unmatched. Germline V gene data show CDR1 as MDHEN and CDR2 as SYDVKM. The length of the CDR3 is 16 residues. The specimen was peripheral blood, collected on day 0 of AZD1222 vaccination. This sequence joins TRBV28 and TRBJ1-1; 10 nucleotides agree with TRBD1. This sequence was found in an adult in good health. The CDR3 DNA sequence: TGTGCCAGCACCTTCCGGACAGGGGGTTGGTACACTGAAGCTTTCTTT. Amino acids: CASTFRTGGWYTEAFF.